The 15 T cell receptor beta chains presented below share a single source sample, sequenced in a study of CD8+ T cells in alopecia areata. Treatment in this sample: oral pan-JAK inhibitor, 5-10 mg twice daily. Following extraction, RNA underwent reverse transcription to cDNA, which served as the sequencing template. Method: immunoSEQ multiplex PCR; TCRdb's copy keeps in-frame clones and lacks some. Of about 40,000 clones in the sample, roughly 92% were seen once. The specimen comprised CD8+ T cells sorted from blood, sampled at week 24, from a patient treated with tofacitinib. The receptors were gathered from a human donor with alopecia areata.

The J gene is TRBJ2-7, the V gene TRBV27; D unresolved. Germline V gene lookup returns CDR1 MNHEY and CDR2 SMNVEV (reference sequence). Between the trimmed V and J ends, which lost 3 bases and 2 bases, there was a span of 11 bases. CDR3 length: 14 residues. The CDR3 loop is CASSLGKGTYEQYF. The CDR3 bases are TGTGCCAGCAGTTTGGGAAAGGGAACCTACGAGCAGTACTTC.

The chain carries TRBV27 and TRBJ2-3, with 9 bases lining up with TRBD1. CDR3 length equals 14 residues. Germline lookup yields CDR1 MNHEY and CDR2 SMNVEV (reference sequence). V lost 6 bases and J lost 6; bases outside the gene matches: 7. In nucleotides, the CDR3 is TGTGCCAGCAGCGGGACAGGGTTTAGGGATACGCAGTATTTT. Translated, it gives CASSGTGFRDTQYF.

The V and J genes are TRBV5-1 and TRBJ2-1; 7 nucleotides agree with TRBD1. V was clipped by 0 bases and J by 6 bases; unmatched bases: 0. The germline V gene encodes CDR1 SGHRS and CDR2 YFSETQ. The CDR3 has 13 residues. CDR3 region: CASSLAGGNEQFF. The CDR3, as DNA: TGCGCCAGCAGCTTGGCAGGGGGCAATGAGCAGTTCTTC.

For the CDR3, the DNA is TGCAGCGTCCAAACTCGGGGGGACAGGACCTCCTACGAGCAGTACTTC. Encoded protein: CSVQTRGDRTSYEQYF. The chain combines TRBV29-1 with TRBJ2-7, with a tentative D call TRBD1 (8 bases). V shed 6 bases and J shed 0 bases, with 21 bases lying between them. The CDR3 consists of 16 residues. The germline gives CDR1 SQVTM, CDR2 ANQGSEA.

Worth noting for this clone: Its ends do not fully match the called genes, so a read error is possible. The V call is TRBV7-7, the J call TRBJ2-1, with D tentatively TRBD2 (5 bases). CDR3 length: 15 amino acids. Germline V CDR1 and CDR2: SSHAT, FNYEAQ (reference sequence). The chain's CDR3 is CASSLAEAAANEQFF. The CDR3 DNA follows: TGTGCTAGCAGCTTAGCCGAAGCGGCTGCCAATGAGCAGTTCTTC.

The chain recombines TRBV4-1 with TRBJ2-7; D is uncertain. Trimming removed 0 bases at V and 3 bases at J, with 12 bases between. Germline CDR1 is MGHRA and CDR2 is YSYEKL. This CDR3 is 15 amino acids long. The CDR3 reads CASSQEVGQYYEQYF. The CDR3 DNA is TGCGCCAGCAGCCAAGAGGTAGGGCAGTACTACGAGCAGTACTTC.

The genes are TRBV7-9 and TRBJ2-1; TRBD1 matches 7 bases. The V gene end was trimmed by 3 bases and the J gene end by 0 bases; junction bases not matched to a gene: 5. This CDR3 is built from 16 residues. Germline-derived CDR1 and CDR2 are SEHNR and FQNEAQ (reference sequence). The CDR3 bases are TGTGCCAGCAGCTTTATGACAGGGACCTCCTACAATGAGCAGTTCTTC. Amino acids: CASSFMTGTSYNEQFF.

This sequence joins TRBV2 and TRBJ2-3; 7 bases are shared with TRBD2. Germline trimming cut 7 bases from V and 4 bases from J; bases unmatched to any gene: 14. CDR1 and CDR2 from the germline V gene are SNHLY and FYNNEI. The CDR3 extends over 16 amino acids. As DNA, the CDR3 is TGTGCCAGCAATCAACCTGGACTCGCGGGGGCAGATACGCAGTATTTT. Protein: CASNQPGLAGADTQYF.

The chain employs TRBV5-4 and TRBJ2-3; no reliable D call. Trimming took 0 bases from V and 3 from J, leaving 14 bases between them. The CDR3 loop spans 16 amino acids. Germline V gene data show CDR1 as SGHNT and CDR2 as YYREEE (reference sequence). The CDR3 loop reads CASSLDTVKRTDTQYF. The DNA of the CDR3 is TGTGCCAGCAGCTTGGATACAGTAAAAAGGACAGATACGCAGTATTTT.

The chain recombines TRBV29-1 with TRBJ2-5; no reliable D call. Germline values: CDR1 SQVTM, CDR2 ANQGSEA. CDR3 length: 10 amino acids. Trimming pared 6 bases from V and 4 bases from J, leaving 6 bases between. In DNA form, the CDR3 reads TGCAGCGTCGAGGCAGAGACCCAGTACTTC. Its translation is CSVEAETQYF.

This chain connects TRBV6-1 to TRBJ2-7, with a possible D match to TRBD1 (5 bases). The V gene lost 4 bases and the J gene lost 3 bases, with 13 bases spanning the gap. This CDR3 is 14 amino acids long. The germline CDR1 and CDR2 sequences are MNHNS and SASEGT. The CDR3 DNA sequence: TGTGCCAGCAGTGCTACGCAGGGATACTACGAGCAGTACTTC. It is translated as CASSATQGYYEQYF.

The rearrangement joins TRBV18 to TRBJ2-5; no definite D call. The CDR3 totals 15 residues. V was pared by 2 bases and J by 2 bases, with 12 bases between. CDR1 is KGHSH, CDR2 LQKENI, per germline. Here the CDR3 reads CASSPRSVGQETQYF. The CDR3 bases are TGTGCCAGCTCACCAAGATCCGTAGGACAAGAGACCCAGTACTTC.

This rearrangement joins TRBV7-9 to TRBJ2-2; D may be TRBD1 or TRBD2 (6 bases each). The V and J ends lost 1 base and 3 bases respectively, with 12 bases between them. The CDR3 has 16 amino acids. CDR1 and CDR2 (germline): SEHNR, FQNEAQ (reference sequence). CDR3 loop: CASSLVSGEDTGELFF. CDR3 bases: TGTGCCAGCAGCTTAGTATCAGGGGAGGACACCGGGGAGCTGTTTTTT. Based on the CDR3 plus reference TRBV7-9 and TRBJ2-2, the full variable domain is DTGVSQNPRHKITKRGQNVTFRCDPISEHNRLYWYRQTLGQGPEFLTYFQNEAQLEKSRLLSDRFSAERPKGSFSTLEIQRTEQGDSAMYLCASSLVSGEDTGELFFGEGSRLTVL.

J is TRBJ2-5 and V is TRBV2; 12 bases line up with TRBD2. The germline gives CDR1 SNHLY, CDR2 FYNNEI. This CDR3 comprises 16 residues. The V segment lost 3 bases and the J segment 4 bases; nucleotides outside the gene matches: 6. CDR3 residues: CASSDSLAGGGETQYF. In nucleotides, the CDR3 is TGTGCCAGCAGTGACTCACTAGCGGGGGGTGGAGAGACCCAGTACTTC.

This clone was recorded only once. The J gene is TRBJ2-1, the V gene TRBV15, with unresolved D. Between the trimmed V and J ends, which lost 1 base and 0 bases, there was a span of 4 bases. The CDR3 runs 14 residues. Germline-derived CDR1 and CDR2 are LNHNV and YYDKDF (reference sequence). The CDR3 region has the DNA TGTGCCACCAGCAGAGTAAGCTCCTACAATGAGCAGTTCTTC. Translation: CATSRVSSYNEQFF.